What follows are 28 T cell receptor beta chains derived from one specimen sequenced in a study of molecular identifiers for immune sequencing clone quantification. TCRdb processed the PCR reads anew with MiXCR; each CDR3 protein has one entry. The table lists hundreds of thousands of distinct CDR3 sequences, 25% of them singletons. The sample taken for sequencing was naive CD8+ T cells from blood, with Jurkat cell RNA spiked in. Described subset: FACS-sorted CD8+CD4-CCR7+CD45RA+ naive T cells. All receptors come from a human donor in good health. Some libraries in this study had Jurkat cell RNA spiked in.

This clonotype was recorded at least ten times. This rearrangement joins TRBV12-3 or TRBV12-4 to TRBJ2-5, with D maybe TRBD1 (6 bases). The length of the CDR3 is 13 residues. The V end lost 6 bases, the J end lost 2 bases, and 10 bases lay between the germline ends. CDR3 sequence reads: CASRMGQQETQYF. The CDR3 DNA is TGTGCCAGCAGGATGGGACAACAAGAGACCCAGTACTTC.

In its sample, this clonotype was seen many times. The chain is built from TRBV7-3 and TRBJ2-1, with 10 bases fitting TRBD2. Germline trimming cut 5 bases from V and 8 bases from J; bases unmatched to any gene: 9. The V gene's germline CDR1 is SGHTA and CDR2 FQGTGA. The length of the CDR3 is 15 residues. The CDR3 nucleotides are TGTGCCAGCAGCCCCGGACTAGCGGTTGTTCATGAGCAGTTCTTC. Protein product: CASSPGLAVVHEQFF.

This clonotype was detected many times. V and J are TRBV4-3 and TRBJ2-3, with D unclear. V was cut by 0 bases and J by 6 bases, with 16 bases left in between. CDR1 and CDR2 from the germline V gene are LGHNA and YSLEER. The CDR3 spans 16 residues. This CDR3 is CASSQDGVGRVDTQYF. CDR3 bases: TGCGCCAGCAGCCAAGATGGGGTAGGTCGGGTCGATACGCAGTATTTT.

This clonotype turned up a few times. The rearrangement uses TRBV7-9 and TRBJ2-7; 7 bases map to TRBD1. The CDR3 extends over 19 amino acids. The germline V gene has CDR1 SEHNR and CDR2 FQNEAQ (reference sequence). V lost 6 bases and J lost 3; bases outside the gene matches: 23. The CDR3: CASRAPTGNVMYLNYEQYF. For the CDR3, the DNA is TGTGCCAGCAGAGCCCCGACAGGGAACGTCATGTACCTCAACTACGAGCAGTACTTC.

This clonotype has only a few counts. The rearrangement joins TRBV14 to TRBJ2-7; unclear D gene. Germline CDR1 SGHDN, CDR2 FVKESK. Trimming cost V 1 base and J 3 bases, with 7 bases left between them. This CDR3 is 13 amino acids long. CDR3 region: CASSQGYFYEQYF. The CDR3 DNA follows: TGTGCCAGCAGCCAAGGGTATTTCTACGAGCAGTACTTC.

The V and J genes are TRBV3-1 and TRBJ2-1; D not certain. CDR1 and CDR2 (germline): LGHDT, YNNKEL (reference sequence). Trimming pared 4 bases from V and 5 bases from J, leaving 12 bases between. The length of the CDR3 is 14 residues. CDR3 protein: CASSPLHTNNEQFF. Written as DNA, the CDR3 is TGTGCCAGCAGCCCCCTCCACACGAACAATGAGCAGTTCTTC.

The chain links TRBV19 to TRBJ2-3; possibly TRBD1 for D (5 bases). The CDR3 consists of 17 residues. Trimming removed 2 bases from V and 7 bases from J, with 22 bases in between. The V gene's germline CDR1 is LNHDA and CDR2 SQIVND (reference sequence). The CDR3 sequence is CASSIMGFDSSSHTQYF. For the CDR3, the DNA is TGTGCCAGTAGTATAATGGGGTTCGACAGTTCCTCCCATACGCAGTATTTT.

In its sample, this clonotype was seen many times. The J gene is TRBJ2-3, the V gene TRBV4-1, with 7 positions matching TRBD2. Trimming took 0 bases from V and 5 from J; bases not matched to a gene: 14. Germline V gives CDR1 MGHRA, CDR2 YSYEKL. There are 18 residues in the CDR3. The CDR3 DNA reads TGCGCCAGCAGCCAAGATGGGCGAGGGCCGGGGGGAATAGATACGCAGTATTTT. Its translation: CASSQDGRGPGGIDTQYF.

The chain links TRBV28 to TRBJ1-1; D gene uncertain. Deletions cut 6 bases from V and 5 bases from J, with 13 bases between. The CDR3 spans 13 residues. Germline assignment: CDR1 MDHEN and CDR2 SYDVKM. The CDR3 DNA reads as TGTGCCAGCAGCCCCCTGTCGGGGACTGAAGCTTTCTTT. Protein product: CASSPLSGTEAFF.

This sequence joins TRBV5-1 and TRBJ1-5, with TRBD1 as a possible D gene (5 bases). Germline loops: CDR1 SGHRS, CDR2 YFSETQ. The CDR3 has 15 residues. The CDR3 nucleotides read TGCCCCCTAAGAGAGTCGGGGCGCTACAATCAGCCCCAGCATTTT. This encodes CPLRESGRYNQPQHF.

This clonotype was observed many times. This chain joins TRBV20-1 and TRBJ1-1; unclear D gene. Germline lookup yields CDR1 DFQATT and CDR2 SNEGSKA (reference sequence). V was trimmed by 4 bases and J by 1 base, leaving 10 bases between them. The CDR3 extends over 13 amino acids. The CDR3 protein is CSAMWTPNTEAFF. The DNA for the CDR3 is TGCAGTGCTATGTGGACGCCGAACACTGAAGCTTTCTTT.

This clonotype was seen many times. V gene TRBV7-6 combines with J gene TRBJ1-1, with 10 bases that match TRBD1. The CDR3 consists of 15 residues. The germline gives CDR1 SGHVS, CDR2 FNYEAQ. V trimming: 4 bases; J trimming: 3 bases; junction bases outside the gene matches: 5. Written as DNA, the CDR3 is TGTGCCAGCAGCTCCCGACAGGGGGCAGACACTGAAGCTTTCTTT. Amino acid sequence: CASSSRQGADTEAFF.

The CDR3 DNA sequence: TGTGCCAGCGCCCCGACTAGCGGGAGTCTGTACACCGGGGAGCTGTTTTTT. It encodes CASAPTSGSLYTGELFF. J is TRBJ2-2 and V is TRBV2, with 12 nucleotides matching TRBD2. The V and J ends lost 8 bases and 3 bases, in that order; junction bases with no gene match: 10. The CDR3 runs 17 residues. In germline, CDR1 is SNHLY, CDR2 FYNNEI. Complete variable domain (other parts from reference TRBV2 and TRBJ2-2): EPEVTQTPSHQVTQMGQEVILRCVPISNHLYFYWYRQILGQKVEFLVSFYNNEISEKSEIFDDQFSVERPDGSNFTLKIRSTKLEDSAMYFCASAPTSGSLYTGELFFGEGSRLTVL.

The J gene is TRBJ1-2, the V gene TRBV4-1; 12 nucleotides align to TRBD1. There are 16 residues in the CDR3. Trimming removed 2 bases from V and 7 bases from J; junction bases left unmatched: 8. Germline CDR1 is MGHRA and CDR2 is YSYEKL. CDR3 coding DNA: TGCGCCAGCAGCCAATCATCCGGGACAGGGGGCTTTGGCTACACCTTC. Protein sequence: CASSQSSGTGGFGYTF.

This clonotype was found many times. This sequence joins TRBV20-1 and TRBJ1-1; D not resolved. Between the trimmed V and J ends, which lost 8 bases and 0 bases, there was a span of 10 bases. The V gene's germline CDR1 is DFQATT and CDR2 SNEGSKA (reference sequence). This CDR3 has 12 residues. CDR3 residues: CSHSQLNTEAFF. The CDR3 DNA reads TGCAGTCACTCACAGCTGAACACTGAAGCTTTCTTT.

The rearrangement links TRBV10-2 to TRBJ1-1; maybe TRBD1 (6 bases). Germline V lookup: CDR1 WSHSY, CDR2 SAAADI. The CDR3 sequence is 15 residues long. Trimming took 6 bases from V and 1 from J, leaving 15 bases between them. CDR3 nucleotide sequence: TGCGCCAGCAGGGCCAGGGGTGGATGGAACACTGAAGCTTTCTTT. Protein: CASRARGGWNTEAFF.

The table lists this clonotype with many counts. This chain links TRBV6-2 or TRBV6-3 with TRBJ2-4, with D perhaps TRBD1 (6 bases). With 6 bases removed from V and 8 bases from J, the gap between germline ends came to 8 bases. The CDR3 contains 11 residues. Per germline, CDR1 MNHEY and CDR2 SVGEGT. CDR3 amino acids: CASSQGYIQYF. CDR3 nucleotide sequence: TGTGCCAGCAGCCAGGGGTACATTCAGTACTTC.

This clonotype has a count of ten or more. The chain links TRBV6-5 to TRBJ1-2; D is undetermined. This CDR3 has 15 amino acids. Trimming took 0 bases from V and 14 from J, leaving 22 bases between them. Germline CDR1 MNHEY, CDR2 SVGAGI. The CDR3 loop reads CASSYSSNFPGLVTF. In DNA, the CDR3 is TGTGCCAGCAGTTACTCGAGTAACTTCCCGGGTTTAGTAACCTTC.

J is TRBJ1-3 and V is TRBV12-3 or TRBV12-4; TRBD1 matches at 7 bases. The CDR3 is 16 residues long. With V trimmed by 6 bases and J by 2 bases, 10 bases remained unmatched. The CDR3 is CASSTLTGSPGNTIYF. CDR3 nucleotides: TGTGCCAGCAGCACCCTGACAGGGTCGCCTGGAAACACCATATATTTT.

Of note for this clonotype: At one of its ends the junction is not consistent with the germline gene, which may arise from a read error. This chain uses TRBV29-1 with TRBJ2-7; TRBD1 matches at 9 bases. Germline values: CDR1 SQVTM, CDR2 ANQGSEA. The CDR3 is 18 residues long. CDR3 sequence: CSLDYGTGRVGSSYEQYF. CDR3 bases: TGCAGCCTTGACTACGGGACAGGGCGCGTCGGAAGCTCCTACGAGCAGTACTTC.

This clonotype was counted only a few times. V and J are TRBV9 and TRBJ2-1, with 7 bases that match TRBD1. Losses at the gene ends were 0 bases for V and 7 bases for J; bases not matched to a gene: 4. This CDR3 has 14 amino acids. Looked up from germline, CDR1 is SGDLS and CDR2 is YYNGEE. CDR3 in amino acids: CASSVGGGANEQFF. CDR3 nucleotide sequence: TGTGCCAGCAGCGTAGGAGGGGGCGCGAATGAGCAGTTCTTC.

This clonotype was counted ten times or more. The DNA for the CDR3 is TGTGCCAGTGCCGTCTCGACCGGGAGGCCCACAGATACGCAGTATTTT. Its protein is CASAVSTGRPTDTQYF. The chain combines TRBV6-2 or TRBV6-3 with TRBJ2-3; TRBD2 matches 7 bases. The V gene end was trimmed by 9 bases and the J gene end by 2 bases; junction bases not matched to a gene: 14. The CDR3 runs 16 residues. Per germline, CDR1 MNHEY and CDR2 SVGEGT.

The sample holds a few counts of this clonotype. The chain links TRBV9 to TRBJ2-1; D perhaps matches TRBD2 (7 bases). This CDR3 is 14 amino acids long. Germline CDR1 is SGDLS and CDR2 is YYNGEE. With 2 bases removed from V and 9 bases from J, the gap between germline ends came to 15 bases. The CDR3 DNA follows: TGTGCCAGCAGCGTCGGACTAGGGGGAGGTGAGCAGTTCTTC. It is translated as CASSVGLGGGEQFF.

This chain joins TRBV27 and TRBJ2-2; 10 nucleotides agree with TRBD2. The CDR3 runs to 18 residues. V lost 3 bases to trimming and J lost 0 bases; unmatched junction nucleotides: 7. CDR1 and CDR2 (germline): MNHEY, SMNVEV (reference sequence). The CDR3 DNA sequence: TGTGCCAGCAGTTTCAGACTAGCGGGCTACTCGAACACCGGGGAGCTGTTTTTT. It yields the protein CASSFRLAGYSNTGELFF.

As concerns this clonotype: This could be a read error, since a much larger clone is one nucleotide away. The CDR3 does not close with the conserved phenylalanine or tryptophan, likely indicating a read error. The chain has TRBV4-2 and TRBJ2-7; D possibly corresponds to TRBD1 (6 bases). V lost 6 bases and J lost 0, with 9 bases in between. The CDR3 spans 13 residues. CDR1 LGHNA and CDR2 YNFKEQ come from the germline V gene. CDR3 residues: CASRQDSSYEQYS. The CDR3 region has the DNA TGTGCCAGCAGACAGGACAGCTCCTACGAGCAGTACTCC.

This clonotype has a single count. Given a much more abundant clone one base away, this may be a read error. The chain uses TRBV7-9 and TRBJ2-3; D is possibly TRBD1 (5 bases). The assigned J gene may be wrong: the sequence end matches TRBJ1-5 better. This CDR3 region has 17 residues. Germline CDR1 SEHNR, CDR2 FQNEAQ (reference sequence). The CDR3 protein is CASSLGLGLAGGDTQHF. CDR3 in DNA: TGTGCCAGCAGCTTAGGACTGGGACTAGCGGGAGGAGATACGCAGCATTTT.

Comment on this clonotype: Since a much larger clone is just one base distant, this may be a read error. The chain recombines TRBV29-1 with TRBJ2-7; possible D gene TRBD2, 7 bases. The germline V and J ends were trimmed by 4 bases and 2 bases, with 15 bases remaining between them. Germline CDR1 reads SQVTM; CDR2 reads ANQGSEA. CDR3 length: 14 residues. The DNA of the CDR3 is TGCAGCGTTGTAGGGGGGGATTCGACCTACGAGCAGTACTTC. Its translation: CSVVGGDSTYEQYF.

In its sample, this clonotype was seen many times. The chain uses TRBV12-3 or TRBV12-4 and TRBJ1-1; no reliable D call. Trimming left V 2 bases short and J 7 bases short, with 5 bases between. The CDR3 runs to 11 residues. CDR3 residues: CASSLISEAFF. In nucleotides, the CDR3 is TGTGCCAGCAGTTTAATAAGTGAAGCTTTCTTT.